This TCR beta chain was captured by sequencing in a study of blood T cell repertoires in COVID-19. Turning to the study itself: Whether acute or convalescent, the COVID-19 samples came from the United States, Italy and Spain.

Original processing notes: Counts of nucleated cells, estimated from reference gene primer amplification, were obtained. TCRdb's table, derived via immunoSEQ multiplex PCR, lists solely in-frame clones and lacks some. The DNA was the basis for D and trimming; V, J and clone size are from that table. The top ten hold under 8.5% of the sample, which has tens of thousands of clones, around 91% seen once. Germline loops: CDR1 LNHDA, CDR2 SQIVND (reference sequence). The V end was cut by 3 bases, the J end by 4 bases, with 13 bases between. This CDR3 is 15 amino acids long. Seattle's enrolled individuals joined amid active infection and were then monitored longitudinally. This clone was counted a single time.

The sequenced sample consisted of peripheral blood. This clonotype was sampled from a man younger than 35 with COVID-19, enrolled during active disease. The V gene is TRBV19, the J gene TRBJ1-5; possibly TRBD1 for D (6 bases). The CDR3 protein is CASSMGGGENQPQHF. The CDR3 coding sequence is TGTGCCAGTAGTATGGGAGGGGGGGAAAATCAGCCCCAGCATTTT. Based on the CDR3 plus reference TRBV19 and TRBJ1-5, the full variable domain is DGGITQSPKYLFRKEGQNVTLSCEQNLNHDAMYWYRQDPGQGLRLIYYSQIVNDFQKGDIAEGYSVSREKKESFPLTVTSAQKNPTAFYLCASSMGGGENQPQHFGDGTRLSIL.